This T cell receptor (beta chain) was identified during a study of a mutant IDH1 vaccine in newly diagnosed glioma. Study background: Receipt of radiotherapy, temozolomide, or both preceded the study, and most received both.

Study-wide results and limits: Researchers report vaccine-induced immune responses in approximately 95% of patients.

This clone was detected only a few times. Its target is unknown. Described time point: baseline, week 1 (first vaccination visit). Treatment noted: pre-vaccination baseline after standard-of-care therapy. Donors' newly diagnosed IDH1-mutant WHO grade 3 or 4 astrocytomas lacked nuclear ATRX. The CDR3 consists of 14 residues. V shed 7 bases, J shed 6 bases, and the junction held 10 bases outside the gene matches. Looked up from germline, CDR1 is GTSNPN and CDR2 is SVGIG (reference sequence). The protocol was immunoSEQ multiplex PCR, while the TCRdb copy is restricted to in-frame clones and leaves out a portion. The sample includes some 59,000 clones, roughly 80% of them seen just once.

The rearrangement joins TRBV30 to TRBJ1-1; 11 nucleotides align to TRBD1. The sequences come from PBMCs, collected from a glioma patient treated with radiotherapy, temozolomide or both. This receptor was taken from a man aged 18 to 29 with glioma. The CDR3 loop is CALTPGTGGAEAFF. For the CDR3, the DNA is TGTGCCTTGACCCCCGGGACAGGGGGAGCTGAAGCTTTCTTT. The full variable domain, in which reference TRBV30 and TRBJ1-1 provide the parts outside the CDR3, is SQTIHQWPATLVQPVGSPLSLECTVEGTSNPNLYWYRQAAGRGLQLLFYSVGIGQISSEVPQNLSASRPQDRQFILSSKKLLLSDSGFYLCALTPGTGGAEAFFGQGTRLTVV.